These T cell receptor beta chains were read from a single sample in a study of cytomegalovirus exposure and HLA in healthy donors. TCRdb keeps only in-frame clones here, not all; method: immunoSEQ multiplex PCR. The sample includes about 150,000 clones, around 67% of them seen just once. The sample consisted of PBMCs. Receptors originate from a young woman in good health and CMV-seronegative. Both conserved end residues are part of each CDR3. The order of the fields is V gene, D gene, clone size, J gene, CDR3 DNA, CDR3 protein. D genes are given only for firm matches. Not every row has a clone size; where given, it reads once, few, many or a size class.

TRBV25-1	TRBD2	.	TRBJ2-3	TGTGCCAGCAGTGATTGGGGGGGGACCACAGATACGCAGTATTTT	CASSDWGGTTDTQYF
TRBV7-2	.	.	TRBJ2-7	TGTGCCAGCAGCTTAGACCCGCCCGGAACTACGGGGCAGTACTTC	CASSLDPPGTTGQYF
TRBV7-2	.	.	TRBJ1-1	TGTGCCAGCAGCTTAGGGACAGCTATGAACACTGAAGCTTTCTTT	CASSLGTAMNTEAFF
TRBV7-9	.	once	TRBJ1-1	TGTGCCAGCAGCTTCGAAGGTACGGGACATAGACAAGCTTTCTTT	CASSFEGTGHRQAFF
TRBV7-2	TRBD1	.	TRBJ2-1	TGTGCCAGCAGCTTAGCTGGGACAGGGGGGCCTGATGAGCAGTTCTTC	CASSLAGTGGPDEQFF
TRBV10-3	.	.	TRBJ1-3	TGTGCCATCACCCAGGGTGGCTCTGGAAACACCATATATTTT	CAITQGGSGNTIYF
TRBV6-5	.	.	TRBJ1-2	TGTGCCAGCAGTTACTCGGGTACAGCTTATGGCTACACCTTC	CASSYSGTAYGYTF
TRBV4-3	.	.	TRBJ1-2	TGCGCCAGCAGCCAAGATCAGAAACAGGCCTATGGCTACACCTTC	CASSQDQKQAYGYTF
TRBV5-4	TRBD1	few	TRBJ1-2	TGTGCCAGCAGCTCCCGGGACAGAGGCTATGGCTACACCTTC	CASSSRDRGYGYTF
TRBV2	TRBD1	.	TRBJ1-5	TGTGCCAGCAGTCCGGGACAGCGACGCAATCAGCCCCAGCATTTT	CASSPGQRRNQPQHF
TRBV18	.	.	TRBJ1-3	TGTGCCAGCTCACTCGAACACACTGGAAACACCATATATTTT	CASSLEHTGNTIYF
TRBV5-4	TRBD1	.	TRBJ1-1	TGTGCCAGCAGCTTTGCGGACAGGGACACTGAAGCTTTCTTT	CASSFADRDTEAFF
TRBV10-3	TRBD2	.	TRBJ2-1	TGTGCCATCAGTGAGTCTGGGGGGGGTGAGCAGTTCTTC	CAISESGGGEQFF
TRBV6-1	TRBD1	.	TRBJ1-5	TGTGCCAGCAGTGACCCGGGACAGGGAAATCAGCCCCAGCATTTT	CASSDPGQGNQPQHF
TRBV10-3	.	.	TRBJ2-5	TGTGCCATCAGTGAAACAGTGCAAGAGACCCAGTACTTC	CAISETVQETQYF
TRBV28	.	.	TRBJ1-5	TGTGCCAGCAGCCCGGGTGGGGGCCGGAGCAATCAGCCCCAGCATTTT	CASSPGGGRSNQPQHF
TRBV5-4	.	.	TRBJ1-1	TGTGCCAGCAGCTTGGGTGGGACACGGCTGAACACTGAAGCTTTCTTT	CASSLGGTRLNTEAFF
TRBV6-5	.	.	TRBJ2-5	TGTGCCAGCAGTGGGGGGGCCCCGGGGACCCAGTACTTC	CASSGGAPGTQYF
TRBV9	TRBD1	.	TRBJ1-2	TGTGCCAGCAGCGTCAGTGGACAGGGGGATGGCTACACCTTC	CASSVSGQGDGYTF
TRBV7-8	TRBD1	few	TRBJ2-7	TGTGCCAGCAGCTCACCTAGTTACAGGGGGCCCCCCTACGAGCAGTACTTC	CASSSPSYRGPPYEQYF
TRBV9	TRBD1	.	TRBJ1-3	TGTGCCAGCAGCGTAGGAGGGGGCAGTGGAAACACCATATATTTT	CASSVGGGSGNTIYF
TRBV10-1	.	.	TRBJ1-4	TGCGCCAGCAGTGCTCCTCCGGTCACCCCGGGGTCGGGGGAAAAACTGTTTTTT	CASSAPPVTPGSGEKLFF
TRBV10-3	.	few	TRBJ1-2	TGTGCCATCAGTGGCGGGGAGGGCTATGGCTACACCTTC	CAISGGEGYGYTF
TRBV19	TRBD2	.	TRBJ2-5	TGTGCCAGTCGGTCCCATTTCCAGGGTAGCGGGGGTCAAGAGACCCAGTACTTC	CASRSHFQGSGGQETQYF
TRBV9	TRBD2	few	TRBJ2-1	TGTGCCAGCAGCGTAGCTGGGACTAGCGGGAGGTACGATGAGCAGTTCTTC	CASSVAGTSGRYDEQFF
TRBV7-2	.	.	TRBJ2-7	TGTGCCAGCAGCTCACAGCGGATCCTCTACGAGCAGTACTTC	CASSSQRILYEQYF
TRBV9	.	.	TRBJ2-1	TGTGCCAGCAGCGTAGAAGAGGGCAGCCACCAGTTCTTC	CASSVEEGSHQFF
TRBV6-5	TRBD2	.	TRBJ2-3	TGTGCCAGCAGGGATCCCGGGACTAGGCAGTATTTT	CASRDPGTRQYF
TRBV7-2	.	.	TRBJ2-7	TGTGCCAGCAGCCCATCCTACGAGCAGTACTTC	CASSPSYEQYF
TRBV11-3	.	.	TRBJ2-3	TGTGCCAGCAGCTTAGGAGGGGGGGCCAAGGATACGCAGTATTTT	CASSLGGGAKDTQYF
TRBV15	TRBD1	.	TRBJ1-1	TGTGCCACCAGCAGAGGTCCCGCTGGGACAGGGAACACTGAAGCTTTCTTT	CATSRGPAGTGNTEAFF
TRBV7-2	.	.	TRBJ2-1	TGTGCCAGCAGCTTACTAACGGGGGTGATCTACAATGAGCAGTTCTTC	CASSLLTGVIYNEQFF
TRBV29-1	.	few	TRBJ2-5	TGCAGCGGGGCGACAGGCCCCAGGGAGACCCAGTACTTC	CSGATGPRETQYF
TRBV7-3	TRBD2	few	TRBJ2-5	TGTGCCAGCAGCCCCGGGGGGGGCGCGGAGACCCAGTACTTC	CASSPGGGAETQYF
TRBV9	TRBD1	few	TRBJ1-3	TGTGCCAGCAGCGTAGACCCCGTGACAGGGCACGGAAACACCATATATTTT	CASSVDPVTGHGNTIYF
TRBV5-1	TRBD2	.	TRBJ2-2	TGCGCCCCAACGACTAGCGGGAGATCGGGGGACACCGGGGAGCTGTTTTTT	CAPTTSGRSGDTGELFF
TRBV7-2	TRBD1	.	TRBJ2-3	TGTGCCAGCAGCGCGAGACAGGGGGTGGATACGCAGTATTTT	CASSARQGVDTQYF
TRBV15	TRBD2	few	TRBJ2-1	TGTGCCACCAGCACTTTAGCGGGACTAGGCTACAATGAGCAGTTCTTC	CATSTLAGLGYNEQFF
TRBV2	TRBD1	.	TRBJ1-1	TGTGCCAGCAGCGAAACAGGGGGACTCACTGAAGCTTTCTTT	CASSETGGLTEAFF